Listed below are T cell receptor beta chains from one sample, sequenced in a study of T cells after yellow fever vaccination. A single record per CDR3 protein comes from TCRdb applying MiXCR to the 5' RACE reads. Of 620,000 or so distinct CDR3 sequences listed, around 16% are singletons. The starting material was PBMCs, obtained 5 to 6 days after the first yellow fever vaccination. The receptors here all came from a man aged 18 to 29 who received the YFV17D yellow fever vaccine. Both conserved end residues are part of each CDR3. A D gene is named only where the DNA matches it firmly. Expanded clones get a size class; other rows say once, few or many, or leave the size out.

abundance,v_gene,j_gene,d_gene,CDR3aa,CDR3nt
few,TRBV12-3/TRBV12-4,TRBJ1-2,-,CASSKGTGYTF,TGTGCCAGCAGTAAGGGGACTGGCTACACCTTC
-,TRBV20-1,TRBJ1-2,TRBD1,CSALPSGGGWGYTF,TGCAGTGCTCTACCCTCGGGAGGGGGCTGGGGCTACACCTTC
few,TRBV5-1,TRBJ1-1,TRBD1,CASRNRGLGYTEAFF,TGCGCCAGCAGAAACAGGGGGCTAGGGTACACTGAAGCTTTCTTT
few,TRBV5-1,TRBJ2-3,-,CASSLAAPGTDTQYF,TGCGCCAGCAGCTTGGCCGCGCCAGGCACAGATACGCAGTATTTT
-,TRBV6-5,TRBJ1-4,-,CASSFAWTRSEKLFF,TGTGCCAGCAGTTTCGCGTGGACTCGCTCTGAAAAACTGTTTTTT
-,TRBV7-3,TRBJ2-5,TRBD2,CASSLSPAGGHETQYF,TGTGCCAGCAGCTTAAGTCCAGCGGGGGGGCACGAGACCCAGTACTTC
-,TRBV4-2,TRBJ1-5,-,CASSQVLGAGSQPQHF,TGTGCCAGCAGCCAAGTCCTGGGCGCTGGTAGTCAGCCCCAGCATTTT
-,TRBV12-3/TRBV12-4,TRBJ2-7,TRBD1,CASSLGWWGQSYEQYF,TGTGCCAGCAGCCTGGGATGGTGGGGACAGTCCTACGAGCAGTACTTC
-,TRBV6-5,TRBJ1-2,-,CASSSVQGGYTF,TGTGCCAGCAGTTCAGTACAGGGAGGCTACACCTTC
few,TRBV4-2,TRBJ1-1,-,CASSQDLGNTEAFF,TGTGCCAGCAGCCAAGATCTAGGGAACACTGAAGCTTTCTTT
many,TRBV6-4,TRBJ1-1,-,CASRAQVYTEAFF,TGTGCCAGCAGAGCTCAGGTTTACACTGAAGCTTTCTTT
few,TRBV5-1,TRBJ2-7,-,CASSLESDTYEQYF,TGCGCCAGCAGCTTGGAGTCAGATACCTACGAGCAGTACTTC
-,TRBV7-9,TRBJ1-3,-,CASSSRAGSSGNTIYF,TGTGCCAGCAGCAGTCGAGCGGGTTCCTCTGGAAACACCATATATTTT
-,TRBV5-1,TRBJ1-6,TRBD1,CASSVTTGLVYSPLHF,TGCGCCAGCAGCGTAACGACAGGGCTAGTTTATTCACCCCTCCACTTT
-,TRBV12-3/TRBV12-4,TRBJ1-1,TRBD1,CASSPWTGLDTEAFF,TGTGCCAGCAGTCCATGGACAGGGTTGGACACTGAAGCTTTCTTT
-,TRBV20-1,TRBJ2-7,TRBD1,CSATYGTGVYEQYF,TGCAGTGCTACATACGGGACAGGGGTCTACGAGCAGTACTTC
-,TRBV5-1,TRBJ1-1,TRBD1,CASSLDGTGIPTFF,TGCGCCAGCAGCTTGGACGGGACAGGGATCCCCACTTTCTTT
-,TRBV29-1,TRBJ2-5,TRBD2,CSVLTSGGPETQYF,TGCAGCGTCTTAACTAGCGGGGGACCAGAGACCCAGTACTTC
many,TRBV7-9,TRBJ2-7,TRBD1,CASMDRFAYEQYF,TGTGCCAGCATGGACAGGTTCGCCTACGAGCAGTACTTC
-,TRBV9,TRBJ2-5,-,CASTKMGAGGETQYF,TGTGCCAGCACGAAAATGGGAGCCGGAGGGGAGACCCAGTACTTC
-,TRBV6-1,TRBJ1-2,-,CASRNRLRYGYTF,TGTGCCAGCAGGAACAGACTTCGCTATGGCTACACCTTC
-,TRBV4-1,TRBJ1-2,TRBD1,CASSQEGDRVYGYTF,TGCGCCAGCAGCCAGGAGGGTGACAGGGTCTATGGCTACACCTTC
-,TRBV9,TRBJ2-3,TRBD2,CASSVEGRLAEDTQYF,TGTGCCAGCAGCGTCGAGGGGAGACTAGCGGAAGATACGCAGTATTTT
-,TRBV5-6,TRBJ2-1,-,CASSLEAFNEQFF,TGTGCCAGCAGCTTGGAAGCATTCAATGAGCAGTTCTTC
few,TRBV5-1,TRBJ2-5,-,CASSEGTLETQYF,TGCGCCAGCAGCGAGGGGACACTGGAGACCCAGTACTTC
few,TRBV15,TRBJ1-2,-,CATSRVSAANYGYTF,TGTGCCACCAGCAGAGTATCGGCAGCTAACTATGGCTACACCTTC
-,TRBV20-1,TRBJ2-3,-,CSAPDPYATDTQYF,TGCAGTGCACCGGACCCCTACGCCACAGATACGCAGTATTTT